This T cell receptor beta chain stems from a study of shared clonotypes between healthy human individuals. Study-wide results and caveats: In having few donors, the study represented limited genetic and exposure-history diversity.

Worth noting for this clone: The antigen remains unidentified.

Assay runs were performed at deep level. Measured with immunoSEQ multiplex PCR; TCRdb has only the in-frame clones, and not every one. The table lists about 660,000 clones, around 72% of them singletons. The TCR was taken from a woman in her twenties or thirties in good health. Sequenced input: memory CD4+ T cells sorted from blood. Subset specified: CD45RA-negative fraction.

CDR3 residues: CASSLAGAGDTQYF. CDR3 bases: TGTGCCAGTAGCCTAGCGGGAGCTGGAGATACGCAGTATTTT. The V and J genes are TRBV19 and TRBJ2-3; 10 nucleotides align to TRBD2. CDR3 length: 14 amino acids. J gave up 5 bases and V 6 bases, and 5 bases lay outside the gene matches. Looked up from germline, CDR1 is LNHDA and CDR2 is SQIVND (reference sequence).